This T cell receptor (beta chain) was obtained from a study of regulatory T cells in long-lasting Graves disease. General study points: Blood alone, not thyroid tissue, was studied.

Notes on this clonotype: Its antigen is unknown.

Germline V gives CDR1 PRHDT, CDR2 FYEKMQ (reference sequence). Trimming removed 3 bases from V and 7 bases from J; junction bases left unmatched: 7. The length of the CDR3 is 14 residues. Sequencing libraries for TCR beta were prepared with iRepertoire HTBI primers and Arm-PCR of CDR3 regions. TCRdb itself ran the multiplex PCR reads through MiXCR, one entry per CDR3 protein. Of a few hundred thousand distinct CDR3 sequences in the sample, 20% to 25% were seen once. Time point defined: persistent/refractory GD, antithyroid drugs over 5 years with positive TRAb. Scientists built the TCR library using RNA that was extracted from PBMCs.

The genes are TRBV13 and TRBJ1-1, with 8 bases lining up with TRBD1. This specimen consisted of peripheral blood mononuclear cells (PBMCs), obtained when the disease was refractory, from a patient treated with antithyroid drugs. The sequence came from a woman in her 40s with Graves disease. CDR3 nucleotides: TGTGCCAGCAGCTTTGGACAGGGAAATAGTGAAGCTTTCTTT. It encodes CASSFGQGNSEAFF.